These 32 T cell receptor beta chains share one sample of origin, sequenced in a study of T cell repertoires in cytomegalovirus infection. Which antigens these TCRs recognize remains unknown. One entry per CDR3 protein, called by TCRdb with MiXCR from the reads. The sample has under 200,000 distinct CDR3 sequences, less than 25% seen once; the top ten hold roughly 25%. This sample comprised CD8+ T cells from cultured PBMCs, obtained from culture after CMV antigen stimulation. These receptors were taken from a human donor in good health (CMV status not recorded). Some clones in this sample may be carry-over from other donors' samples.

This clonotype has only a few counts. The chain links TRBV7-6 to TRBJ1-5; 7 bases align to TRBD1. After removal of 4 bases from V and 0 bases from J, the junction contained 18 bases not matched to a gene. CDR3 length: 20 amino acids. From germline, CDR1 is SGHVS and CDR2 FNYEAQ. The CDR3 DNA sequence: TGTGCCAGCAGCTCACTACCGGGACAGAGGGGCACTTATAGCAATCAGCCCCAGCATTTT. It is translated as CASSSLPGQRGTYSNQPQHF.

The chain's CDR3 is CSARGDGLATQYF. The CDR3 DNA sequence: TGCAGTGCTAGAGGGGATGGATTAGCTACGCAGTATTTT. The chain couples TRBV20-1 to TRBJ2-3; D is undetermined. CDR1 is DFQATT, CDR2 SNEGSKA, per germline (reference sequence). The CDR3 has 13 residues. Deletions cut 1 base from V and 8 bases from J, with 13 bases between.

V is TRBV7-8 and J is TRBJ1-5, with D perhaps TRBD1 (5 bases). Germline V CDR1 and CDR2: SGHVS, FQNEAQ. V shed 7 bases and J shed 3 bases, with 16 bases lying between them. The CDR3 loop spans 15 amino acids. CDR3 loop: CASTLGEPLNQPQHF. The CDR3, as DNA: TGTGCCAGCACCCTGGGGGAGCCCCTCAATCAGCCCCAGCATTTT.

The rearrangement uses TRBV19 and TRBJ1-1; D is uncertain. Germline values: CDR1 LNHDA, CDR2 SQIVND (reference sequence). This CDR3 has 15 residues. V lost 3 bases, J lost 4 bases, and 15 bases lay in between. The CDR3 sequence is CASSISRTPGTEAFF. The CDR3 DNA follows: TGTGCCAGTAGTATTAGTAGGACCCCGGGCACTGAAGCTTTCTTT.

This clonotype was picked up a small number of times. The chain is built from TRBV2 and TRBJ2-1, with TRBD2 identical over 7 bases. Per the germline V gene, CDR1 is SNHLY and CDR2 is FYNNEI. V trimming: 4 bases; J trimming: 0 bases; junction bases outside the gene matches: 3. This CDR3 has 15 amino acids. Here the CDR3 DNA reads TGTGCCAGCAGTGGGTGGGGGGGCTCCTACAATGAGCAGTTCTTC. Translating it yields CASSGWGGSYNEQFF. Combining the CDR3 with reference TRBV2 and TRBJ2-1 gives the whole variable domain EPEVTQTPSHQVTQMGQEVILRCVPISNHLYFYWYRQILGQKVEFLVSFYNNEISEKSEIFDDQFSVERPDGSNFTLKIRSTKLEDSAMYFCASSGWGGSYNEQFFGPGTRLTVL.

This clonotype came up a few times. The chain couples TRBV2 to TRBJ1-5; 7 bases align to TRBD1. J was trimmed by 3 bases and V by 4 bases; bases with no gene match: 3. This CDR3 region has 14 residues. Germline CDR1 SNHLY, CDR2 FYNNEI. CDR3 region: CASSATGYNQPQHF. DNA for the CDR3: TGTGCCAGCAGTGCGACAGGGTACAATCAGCCCCAGCATTTT.

The rearrangement uses TRBV19 and TRBJ1-1; 7 nucleotides align to TRBD1. The germline V gene encodes CDR1 LNHDA and CDR2 SQIVND (reference sequence). The CDR3 sequence is 15 residues long. V shed 3 bases and J 0 bases; nucleotides not matched to a gene: 4. CDR3 sequence (DNA): TGTGCCAGTAGTATCCACAGGGGAATGAACACTGAAGCTTTCTTT. Protein sequence: CASSIHRGMNTEAFF.

This clonotype was counted between two and nine times. The genes are TRBV12-3 or TRBV12-4 and TRBJ1-1, with 10 nucleotides matching TRBD1. Germline trimming cut 6 bases from V and 4 bases from J; bases unmatched to any gene: 8. The length of the CDR3 is 15 residues. The CDR3 DNA is TGTGCCAGCAGCTCGGGACAGGGGCGGGTCACTGAAGCTTTCTTT. It encodes CASSSGQGRVTEAFF.

This clonotype was picked up a small number of times. The chain carries TRBV10-3 and TRBJ2-7; tentative D call: TRBD1 (6 bases). This CDR3 contains 14 residues. Trimming pared 7 bases from V and 4 bases from J, leaving 17 bases between. The germline V gene has CDR1 ENHRY and CDR2 SYGVKD. The CDR3 coding sequence is TGTGCCATCACGTGGAAGGACAGTTCGTACGAGCAGTACTTC. Translated: CAITWKDSSYEQYF.

The sample holds a few counts of this clonotype. J is TRBJ2-2 and V is TRBV7-9; TRBD2 might be the D (5 bases). The CDR3 length is 13 residues. Trimming removed 3 bases from V and 7 bases from J, with 9 bases in between. The germline V gene has CDR1 SEHNR and CDR2 FQNEAQ (reference sequence). The CDR3 region has the DNA TGTGCCAGCAGCTTCAGCGAGGGCGGGGAGCTGTTTTTT. Its translation: CASSFSEGGELFF.

This clonotype was seen only a few times. J is TRBJ2-2 and V is TRBV4-1, with unresolved D. The CDR3 has 15 residues. Deletions cut 0 bases from V and 6 bases from J, with 11 bases between. The V gene's germline CDR1 is MGHRA and CDR2 YSYEKL. The CDR3 nucleotides are TGCGCCAGCAGCCAAGATGGGATTGGCTCCGGGGAGCTGTTTTTT. Its translation is CASSQDGIGSGELFF.

The V and J genes are TRBV12-3 or TRBV12-4 and TRBJ2-1; D gene uncertain. With 1 base removed from V and 0 bases from J, the gap between germline ends came to 4 bases. CDR3 length: 14 residues. The chain's CDR3 is CASSLEVSYNEQFF. The CDR3 nucleotides read TGTGCCAGCAGTTTAGAAGTCTCCTACAATGAGCAGTTCTTC.

This clonotype was counted only a few times. One end of the junction fails to match germline, which may point to a read error. This chain links TRBV4-1 with TRBJ1-1; D gene uncertain. This CDR3 is built from 13 residues. Germline V gives CDR1 MGHRA, CDR2 YSYEKL. The CDR3 nucleotides are TGTGCCAGCAGCCAATACAGGAACACTGAAGCTTTCTTT. As protein: CASSQYRNTEAFF.

This clonotype was observed many times. V usage is TRBV5-6 and J usage is TRBJ1-2, with D uncertain. The CDR3 has 17 amino acids. The germline V and J ends were trimmed by 1 base and 3 bases, with 19 bases remaining between them. Germline assignment: CDR1 SGHDT and CDR2 YYEEEE. CDR3 sequence (DNA): TGTGCCAGCAGCTTGATGACGGAGGCAGCACTTTACTATGGCTACACCTTC. Translated, it gives CASSLMTEAALYYGYTF.

This clonotype was seen a few times. The chain carries TRBV9 and TRBJ2-7; 7 bases line up with TRBD1. The length of the CDR3 is 14 residues. Germline assignment: CDR1 SGDLS and CDR2 YYNGEE. V was clipped by 0 bases and J by 5 bases; unmatched bases: 5. CDR3 sequence (DNA): TGTGCCAGCAGCGTAGACAGGGGAGTCGACGAGCAGTACTTC. Protein sequence: CASSVDRGVDEQYF. Drawing the rest from reference TRBV9 and TRBJ2-7, the complete variable domain is DSGVTQTPKHLITATGQRVTLRCSPRSGDLSVYWYQQSLDQGLQFLIQYYNGEERAKGNILERFSAQQFPDLHSELNLSSLELGDSALYFCASSVDRGVDEQYFGPGTRLTVT.

The rearrangement uses TRBV5-5 and TRBJ2-5; TRBD2 aligns across 10 bases. The V and J ends lost 3 bases and 2 bases, in that order; junction bases with no gene match: 1. Per the germline V gene, CDR1 is SGHKS and CDR2 is YYEKEE (reference sequence). CDR3 length: 14 residues. CDR3 loop: CASSSSGGQETQYF. CDR3 DNA sequence: TGTGCCAGCAGCTCTAGCGGGGGACAAGAGACCCAGTACTTC.

In this sample, this clonotype turned up many times. The V call is TRBV6-4, the J call TRBJ1-4, with D uncertain. The CDR3 sequence is 16 residues long. V was trimmed by 2 bases and J by 0 bases, leaving 10 bases between them. Germline CDR1 and CDR2: MRHNA and SNTAGT. CDR3 sequence: CASSDPGGATNEKLFF. As DNA, the CDR3 is TGTGCCAGCAGTGACCCCGGTGGAGCAACTAATGAAAAACTGTTTTTT.

The chain combines TRBV7-9 with TRBJ2-1; D unclear. This CDR3 contains 12 residues. Germline CDR1 is SEHNR and CDR2 is FQNEAQ (reference sequence). Trimming took 2 bases from V and 8 from J, leaving 7 bases between them. CDR3 protein: CASSLRWDEQFF. CDR3 nucleotides: TGTGCCAGCAGCTTAAGATGGGATGAGCAGTTCTTC.

This clonotype has a handful of counts. This rearrangement joins TRBV11-2 to TRBJ2-7; 8 bases map to TRBD1. Germline lookup yields CDR1 SGHAT and CDR2 FQNNGV. This CDR3 comprises 14 residues. The V segment lost 1 base and the J segment 6 bases; nucleotides outside the gene matches: 5. CDR3 nucleotide sequence: TGTGCCAGCAGCTTAGGGACAGGGCGTTCCGAGCAGTACTTC. Translation gives CASSLGTGRSEQYF.

This clonotype was counted only a few times. CDR3 region: CASSLGGARYTEAFF. CDR3 nucleotides: TGTGCCAGCAGCTTAGGGGGGGCGCGTTACACTGAAGCTTTCTTT. The rearrangement uses TRBV7-2 and TRBJ1-1; TRBD1 is a possible D gene (6 bases). CDR3 length equals 15 residues. Per the germline V gene, CDR1 is SGHTA and CDR2 is FQGNSA. Trimming cost V 1 base and J 3 bases, with 12 bases left between them.

The chain recombines TRBV7-8 with TRBJ2-7; TRBD1 agrees at 8 bases. The V gene end was trimmed by 4 bases and the J gene end by 1 base; junction bases not matched to a gene: 6. Germline V CDR1 and CDR2: SGHVS, FQNEAQ. The CDR3 consists of 15 residues. The CDR3 protein is CASSYTRQGSYEQYF. DNA of the CDR3: TGTGCCAGCAGCTACACAAGACAGGGGTCCTACGAGCAGTACTTC.

J is TRBJ1-5 and V is TRBV6-6, with D unclear. CDR1 is MNHNY, CDR2 SVGAGI, per germline (reference sequence). This CDR3 contains 14 residues. V was pared by 2 bases and J by 2 bases, with 7 bases between. CDR3 DNA sequence: TGTGCCAGCAGTTACCGGAGGGGCAATCAGCCCCAGCATTTT. This encodes CASSYRRGNQPQHF.

The chain is built from TRBV2 and TRBJ1-1; tentative D call: TRBD1 (5 bases). CDR1 is SNHLY, CDR2 FYNNEI, per germline. The CDR3 has 18 residues. Trimming removed 4 bases from V and 0 bases from J, with 21 bases in between. The CDR3 protein is CASSVFNRDSQVNTEAFF. DNA of the CDR3: TGTGCCAGCAGTGTTTTTAATCGGGACTCTCAAGTGAACACTGAAGCTTTCTTT.

V is TRBV29-1 and J is TRBJ2-1; D may be TRBD2 (6 bases). The V gene's germline CDR1 is SQVTM and CDR2 ANQGSEA. Trimming took off 4 bases at V and 9 bases at J, with 10 bases between the two ends. The CDR3 is 11 amino acids. The CDR3 loop reads CSVAPGGEQFF. CDR3 sequence (DNA): TGCAGCGTTGCTCCCGGGGGTGAGCAGTTCTTC.

The chain carries TRBV29-1 and TRBJ1-2; D remains unclear. This CDR3 has 14 residues. Trimming took 6 bases from V and 6 from J, leaving 20 bases between them. Germline values: CDR1 SQVTM, CDR2 ANQGSEA. The CDR3 DNA reads as TGCAGCGTCGACCCGGAGGGTTTATTCGATGGCTACACCTTC. This sequence encodes CSVDPEGLFDGYTF.

The rearrangement links TRBV9 to TRBJ1-2; perhaps TRBD1 as D (6 bases). This CDR3 region has 12 residues. Trimming left V 3 bases short and J 8 bases short, with 11 bases between. The germline V gene encodes CDR1 SGDLS and CDR2 YYNGEE. The CDR3 sequence is CASSEGGPGYTF. The CDR3 DNA is TGTGCCAGCAGCGAGGGGGGTCCGGGCTACACCTTC. The full variable domain, its missing parts supplied by reference TRBV9 and TRBJ1-2, is DSGVTQTPKHLITATGQRVTLRCSPRSGDLSVYWYQQSLDQGLQFLIQYYNGEERAKGNILERFSAQQFPDLHSELNLSSLELGDSALYFCASSEGGPGYTFGSGTRLTVV.

The chain links TRBV12-3 or TRBV12-4 to TRBJ1-1; 8 bases align to TRBD1. The CDR3 contains 14 residues. Unmatched junction bases numbered 7, after V lost 5 bases and J lost 5 bases. In DNA, the CDR3 is TGTGCCAGCAGTAAACGGACAGGGTATACTGAAGCTTTCTTT. Translated, it gives CASSKRTGYTEAFF.

The chain has TRBV7-8 and TRBJ1-5; D remains unclear. Trimming cost V 2 bases and J 4 bases, with 12 bases left between them. The CDR3 is 15 amino acids. Germline V gives CDR1 SGHVS, CDR2 FQNEAQ. The CDR3 loop reads CASSLMGNKNQPQHF. The CDR3 nucleotides are TGTGCCAGCAGCTTAATGGGGAACAAGAATCAGCCCCAGCATTTT.

V is TRBV7-9 and J is TRBJ2-5, with D tentatively TRBD1 (5 bases). V lost 0 bases to trimming and J lost 3 bases, with 11 bases between them. CDR1 and CDR2 (germline): SEHNR, FQNEAQ (reference sequence). CDR3 length: 15 amino acids. CDR3 DNA sequence: TGTGCCAGCAGCTTAGCGGCTGCGACAGAAGAGACCCAGTACTTC. Translating it yields CASSLAAATEETQYF. Combining the CDR3 with reference TRBV7-9 and TRBJ2-5 gives the whole variable domain DTGVSQNPRHKITKRGQNVTFRCDPISEHNRLYWYRQTLGQGPEFLTYFQNEAQLEKSRLLSDRFSAERPKGSFSTLEIQRTEQGDSAMYLCASSLAAATEETQYFGPGTRLLVL.

The chain joins TRBV4-1 to TRBJ2-5; TRBD2 agrees at 7 bases. Trimming removed 1 base from V and 8 bases from J; junction bases left unmatched: 7. CDR1 MGHRA and CDR2 YSYEKL come from the germline V gene. The CDR3 consists of 14 residues. The CDR3 protein is CASSQGGGSETQYF. CDR3 nucleotide sequence: TGCGCCAGCAGCCAAGGAGGCGGGAGCGAAACCCAGTACTTC.

The rearrangement uses TRBV7-8 and TRBJ1-4; D may be TRBD1 (5 bases). The V and J ends lost 2 bases and 7 bases respectively, with 20 bases between them. This CDR3 is built from 17 residues. The germline CDR1 and CDR2 sequences are SGHVS and FQNEAQ. CDR3 coding DNA: TGTGCCAGCAGCTTAAGGGTCCAGGGACCGCGGGGTGAAAAACTGTTTTTT. This encodes CASSLRVQGPRGEKLFF.

This clonotype was seen only a few times. The gene calls are TRBV7-8 and TRBJ2-7; 11 bases map to TRBD2. This CDR3 region has 15 residues. The ends lost 4 bases at V and 2 bases at J; junction bases unmatched: 4. Germline CDR1 reads SGHVS; CDR2 reads FQNEAQ. The CDR3 DNA reads as TGTGCCAGCAGCTCGCGACTAGCGGGGCCCTACGAGCAGTACTTC. Protein sequence: CASSSRLAGPYEQYF.